These T cell receptor beta chains were read from a single sample in a study of T cell responses to AZD1222 COVID-19 vaccine. Only in-frame clones appear in the TCRdb table, and some are missing; sequencing was by immunoSEQ multiplex PCR. This table has about 78,000 clones, 80% to 85% appearing once. The sample consisted of peripheral blood, taken on day 0 of AZD1222 vaccination. The origin of the receptors is an adult in good health. The CDR3 runs from the conserved cysteine through the conserved F or W. The D gene is left open where the match is weak. The size of a clone is reported for some rows only, either as once, few or many, or as a class for expanded clones.

TRBV3-1/TRBV3-2	once	TRBJ2-1	NA	TGTGCCAGCAGTCCCCCGGGCAATGAGCAGTTCTTC	CASSPPGNEQFF
TRBV18	NA	TRBJ1-4	NA	TGTGCCAGCTCTCGCGCACAGTCGAGAGGGGTCGCAACTAATGAAAAACTGTTTTTT	CASSRAQSRGVATNEKLFF
TRBV20-1	NA	TRBJ2-1	NA	TGCAGTGCTAGTAGGCAGTCCGCCCGGAATGATCAGTTCTTC	CSASRQSARNDQFF
TRBV18	NA	TRBJ2-7	TRBD1	TGTGCCAGCTCGCCTGGGACAGGCAACGAGCAGTACTTC	CASSPGTGNEQYF
TRBV9	once	TRBJ1-2	NA	TGTGCCAGCAGCCCGGGGGTCTATAGCTACACCTTC	CASSPGVYSYTF
TRBV18	once	TRBJ2-1	TRBD1	TGTGCCAGCTCCTTAAGGGGGCCTAATGAGCAGTTCTTC	CASSLRGPNEQFF
TRBV30	NA	TRBJ2-5	NA	TGTGCCTGGAGTAGGCTGAGGGAGACCCAGTACTTC	CAWSRLRETQYF
TRBV2	NA	TRBJ1-5	NA	TGTGCCAGCAGAGCAGGGGACTATAGCAATCAGCCCCAGCATTTT	CASRAGDYSNQPQHF
TRBV9	few	TRBJ1-2	TRBD1	TGTGCCAGCAGCGGGGGGAAGGGACAGATCTATGGCTACACCTTC	CASSGGKGQIYGYTF
TRBV5-6	NA	TRBJ2-7	NA	TGTGCCAGCAGCTCTCTTGGGGCGGGCTCCTACGAGCAGTACTTC	CASSSLGAGSYEQYF
TRBV6-5	NA	TRBJ1-5	NA	TGTGCCAGCAATGCACCAGGGATGGGTCAGCCCCAGCATTTT	CASNAPGMGQPQHF
TRBV12-3/TRBV12-4	NA	TRBJ2-7	NA	TGTGCCAGCAGTTTAAGAGGGCCCTACGAGCAGTACTTC	CASSLRGPYEQYF
TRBV5-5	NA	TRBJ2-7	NA	TGTGCCAGCAGCTTGGACTTCTACGAGCAGTACTTC	CASSLDFYEQYF
TRBV7-2	NA	TRBJ2-5	NA	TGTGCCAGCAGCCCCCCCAGCGCGGCAAGGGAGACCCAGTACTTC	CASSPPSAARETQYF
TRBV21-1	NA	TRBJ2-5	NA	TGTGCCAGCACCCGGGCCGTATACGGACTAGCGGGGATCATAGAATACCAAGAGACCCAGTACTTC	CASTRAVYGLAGIIEYQETQYF
TRBV5-1	NA	TRBJ1-2	TRBD1	TGCGCCAGCAGCTTGGGACAGGGGGCCGGTGGCTACACCTTC	CASSLGQGAGGYTF
TRBV30	NA	TRBJ2-5	NA	TGTGCCTGGAGTCGGGGGCAAGAGACCCAGTACTTC	CAWSRGQETQYF
TRBV3-1/TRBV3-2	NA	TRBJ1-5	NA	TGTGCCAGCAGCGAAGTCCTCGGGAGCAATCAGCCCCAGCATTTT	CASSEVLGSNQPQHF
TRBV13	once	TRBJ2-5	TRBD2	TGTGCCAGCAGCTTAGGCCTCGTAGCGGGGGGGCTTGGAGAGACCCAGTACTTC	CASSLGLVAGGLGETQYF
TRBV2	NA	TRBJ2-7	NA	TGTGCCAGCAGCCAGGACACGTACGAGCAGTACTTC	CASSQDTYEQYF
TRBV6-2/TRBV6-3	NA	TRBJ1-5	NA	TGTGCCAGCAGTAGGCCCCATGGCAATCAGCCCCAGCATTTT	CASSRPHGNQPQHF
TRBV5-5	NA	TRBJ2-6	NA	TGTGCCAGCAGCTTGGGCTTTCCTGGGGCCAACGTCCTGACTTTC	CASSLGFPGANVLTF
TRBV19	NA	TRBJ1-5	NA	TGTGCCAGTAGTACCCCGCCGGACAAATATCAGCCCCAGCATTTT	CASSTPPDKYQPQHF
TRBV27	once	TRBJ1-1	NA	TGTGCCAGCCGGCCGGGGGGGGGACGGGGCACTGAAGCTTTCTTT	CASRPGGGRGTEAFF
TRBV7-2	NA	TRBJ2-3	NA	TGTGCCAGCAGACCCTCGGGCGGCTCCCAGAGGGATACGCAGTATTTT	CASRPSGGSQRDTQYF
TRBV19	NA	TRBJ1-2	TRBD1	TGTGCCAGTAGTATAGGAGGGACAGATATCTATGGCTACACCTTC	CASSIGGTDIYGYTF